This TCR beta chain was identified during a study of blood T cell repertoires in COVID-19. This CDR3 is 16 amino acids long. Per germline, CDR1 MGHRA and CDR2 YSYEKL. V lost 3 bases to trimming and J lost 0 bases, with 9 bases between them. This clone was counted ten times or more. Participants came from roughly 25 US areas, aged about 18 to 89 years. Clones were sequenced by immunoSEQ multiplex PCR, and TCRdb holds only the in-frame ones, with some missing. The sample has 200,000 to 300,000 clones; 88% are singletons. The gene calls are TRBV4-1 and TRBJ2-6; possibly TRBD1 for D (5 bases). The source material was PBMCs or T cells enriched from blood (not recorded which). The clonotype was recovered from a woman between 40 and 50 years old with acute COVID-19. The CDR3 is CASSQKTGSGANVLTF. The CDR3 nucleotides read TGCGCCAGCAGCCAGAAAACAGGCTCTGGGGCCAACGTCCTGACTTTC.